The 4 T cell receptor beta chains below all came from one sample that was sequenced in a study of CD8 T cells in ankylosing spondylitis. TCRdb independently ran MiXCR on the 5' RACE reads; one entry per CDR3 protein. The table includes around 220,000 distinct CDR3 sequences, about 11% detected once. The sample taken for sequencing was blood, either unsorted or a sorted T cell fraction (not recorded which). The receptors were sampled from a male donor with ankylosing spondylitis or in good health (not recorded which).

At least ten counts were recorded for this clonotype. The chain uses TRBV6-1 and TRBJ1-2; D uncertain. Germline V gene data show CDR1 as MNHNS and CDR2 as SASEGT. The CDR3 sequence is 15 residues long. Trimming pared 7 bases from V and 0 bases from J, leaving 15 bases between. Here the CDR3 reads CASNLMTLANYGYTF. The CDR3 DNA sequence: TGTGCCAGCAACCTGATGACGTTAGCTAACTATGGCTACACCTTC.

In this sample, this clonotype turned up a few times. For the CDR3, the DNA is TGTGCCAGCAGTTCATCCAGAGAGCAGTACTTC. Amino acid sequence: CASSSSREQYF. The chain has TRBV28 and TRBJ2-7; D is ambiguous. Per germline, CDR1 MDHEN and CDR2 SYDVKM. This CDR3 region has 11 residues. Trimming shortened V by 4 bases and J by 7 bases, and 8 bases separated the two germline ends.

This clonotype showed up many times. V usage is TRBV10-2 and J usage is TRBJ2-5; 15 positions agree with TRBD2. The ends lost 10 bases at V and 4 bases at J; junction bases unmatched: 4. The CDR3 is 14 residues long. CDR1 and CDR2 (germline): WSHSY, SAAADI. As DNA, the CDR3 is TGCGCCACAGGACTAGCGGGGGGGGCAGAGACCCAGTACTTC. This sequence encodes CATGLAGGAETQYF.

This clonotype was recorded at least ten times. The chain combines TRBV30 with TRBJ2-5; weak D call: TRBD2 (7 bases). From germline, CDR1 is GTSNPN and CDR2 SVGIG (reference sequence). This CDR3 contains 12 residues. The V gene lost 5 bases and the J gene lost 3 bases, with 10 bases spanning the gap. CDR3 amino acids: CAWAGAKETQYF. The CDR3 DNA sequence: TGTGCCTGGGCGGGGGCGAAAGAGACCCAGTACTTC.